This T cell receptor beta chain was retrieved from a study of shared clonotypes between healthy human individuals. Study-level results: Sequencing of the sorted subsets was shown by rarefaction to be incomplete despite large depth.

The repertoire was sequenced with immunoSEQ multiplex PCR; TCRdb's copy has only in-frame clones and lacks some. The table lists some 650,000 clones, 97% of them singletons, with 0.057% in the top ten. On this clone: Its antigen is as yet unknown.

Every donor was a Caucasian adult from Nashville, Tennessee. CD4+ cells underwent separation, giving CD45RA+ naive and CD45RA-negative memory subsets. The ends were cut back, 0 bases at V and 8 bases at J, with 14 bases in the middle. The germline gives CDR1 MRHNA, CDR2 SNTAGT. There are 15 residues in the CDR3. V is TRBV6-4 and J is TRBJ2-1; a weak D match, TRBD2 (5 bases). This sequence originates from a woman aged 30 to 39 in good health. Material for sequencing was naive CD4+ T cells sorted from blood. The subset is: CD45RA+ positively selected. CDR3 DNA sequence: TGTGCCAGCAGTGACTCAGCGGCGCCCCCCTATGAGCAGTTCTTC. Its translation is CASSDSAAPPYEQFF.